This TCR beta chain was sequenced in a study of CD8+CD57+ T cells in acquired aplastic anemia. Across the whole study: DNA recovered from sorted CD4+ and CD8+ cells had a mean of 3.2 ug. General study points: Sharing between patients and controls was observed for around 30 CD8+ CDR3 sequences.

Researchers used genomic DNA as the template to profile TCR beta VDJ and CDR3. Each CDR3 protein gets one entry after TCRdb re-called the reads with MiXCR. The sample holds roughly 150,000 distinct CDR3 sequences, roughly 45% seen once. About this clonotype itself: Its antigen is still unknown.

The patients chosen for sequencing had shown expansion of CD8+CD57+ cells (detected by flow cytometry). Each patient had severe acquired aplastic anemia. Patients had received no therapy at the time of blood sampling. Sequencing was done on a sample of sorted CD4+, CD8+, or CD8+CD57+ T cells (not recorded which) from PBMCs. The sequence derives from a human donor with aplastic anemia.

CDR3: CASSLDGGRETQYF. The CDR3 DNA is TGTGCCAGCAGCTTGGACGGGGGGCGGGAGACCCAGTACTTC. The chain employs TRBV5-5 and TRBJ2-5; a weak D match, TRBD2 (7 bases). Deletions cut 0 bases from V and 5 bases from J, with 11 bases between. The CDR3 runs to 14 residues. In germline, CDR1 is SGHKS, CDR2 YYEKEE (reference sequence).